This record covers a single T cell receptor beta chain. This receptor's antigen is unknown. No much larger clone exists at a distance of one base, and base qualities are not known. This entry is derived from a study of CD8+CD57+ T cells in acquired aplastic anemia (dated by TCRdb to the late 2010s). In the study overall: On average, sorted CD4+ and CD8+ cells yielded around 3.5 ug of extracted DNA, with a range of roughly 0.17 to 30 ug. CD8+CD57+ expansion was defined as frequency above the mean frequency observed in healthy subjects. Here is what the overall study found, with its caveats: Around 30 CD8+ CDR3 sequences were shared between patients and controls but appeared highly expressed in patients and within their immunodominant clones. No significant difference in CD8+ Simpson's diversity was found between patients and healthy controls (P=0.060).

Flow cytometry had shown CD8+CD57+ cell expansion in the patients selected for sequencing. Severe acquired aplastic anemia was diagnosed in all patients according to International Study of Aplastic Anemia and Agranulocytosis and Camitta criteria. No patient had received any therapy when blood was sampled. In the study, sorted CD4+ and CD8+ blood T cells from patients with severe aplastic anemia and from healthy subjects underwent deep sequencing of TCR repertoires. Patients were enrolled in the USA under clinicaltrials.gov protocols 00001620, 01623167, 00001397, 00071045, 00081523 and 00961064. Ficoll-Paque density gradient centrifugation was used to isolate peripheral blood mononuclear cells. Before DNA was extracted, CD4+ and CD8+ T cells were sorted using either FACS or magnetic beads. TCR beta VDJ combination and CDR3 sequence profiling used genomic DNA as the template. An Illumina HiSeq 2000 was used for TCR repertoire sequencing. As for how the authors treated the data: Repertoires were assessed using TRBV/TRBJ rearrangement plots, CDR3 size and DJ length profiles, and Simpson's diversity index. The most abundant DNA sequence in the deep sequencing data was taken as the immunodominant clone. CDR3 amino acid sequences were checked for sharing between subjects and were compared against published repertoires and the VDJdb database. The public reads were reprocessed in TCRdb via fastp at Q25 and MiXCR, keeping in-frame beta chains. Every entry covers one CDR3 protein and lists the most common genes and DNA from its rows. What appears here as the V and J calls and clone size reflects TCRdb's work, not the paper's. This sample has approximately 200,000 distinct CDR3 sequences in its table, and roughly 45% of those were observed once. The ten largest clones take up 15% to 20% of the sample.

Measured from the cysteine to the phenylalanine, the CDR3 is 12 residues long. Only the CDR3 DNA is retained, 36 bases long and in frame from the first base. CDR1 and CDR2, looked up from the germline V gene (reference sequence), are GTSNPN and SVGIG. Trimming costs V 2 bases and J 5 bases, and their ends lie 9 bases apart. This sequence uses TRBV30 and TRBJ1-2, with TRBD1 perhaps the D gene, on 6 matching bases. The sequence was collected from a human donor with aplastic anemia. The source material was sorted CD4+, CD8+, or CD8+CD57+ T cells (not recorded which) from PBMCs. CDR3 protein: CAWSRDTYGYTF. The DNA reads TGTGCCTGGAGTAGGGACACTTATGGCTACACCTTC.